This TCR beta chain is from a study of cytomegalovirus exposure and HLA in healthy donors. Primers included in the PCR were 60 Vbeta and 13 Jbeta primers. Method: immunoSEQ multiplex PCR; TCRdb's copy keeps in-frame clones and lacks some. The sample lists over 110,000 clones; 73% were seen once. After removal of 5 bases from V and 4 bases from J, the junction contained 16 bases not matched to a gene. This CDR3 is 18 amino acids long. Germline V gene sequence: CDR1 SGHAT, CDR2 FQNNGV. The specimen sequenced was PBMCs. V gene TRBV11-2 combines with J gene TRBJ2-2, with TRBD1 identical over 7 bases. This clonotype was sampled from a middle-aged woman in good health and CMV-seronegative. CDR3 sequence (DNA): TGTGCCAGCAGCCTTCAGACAGGGACGGTGGAAGGCACCGGGGAGCTGTTTTTT. This sequence encodes CASSLQTGTVEGTGELFF.